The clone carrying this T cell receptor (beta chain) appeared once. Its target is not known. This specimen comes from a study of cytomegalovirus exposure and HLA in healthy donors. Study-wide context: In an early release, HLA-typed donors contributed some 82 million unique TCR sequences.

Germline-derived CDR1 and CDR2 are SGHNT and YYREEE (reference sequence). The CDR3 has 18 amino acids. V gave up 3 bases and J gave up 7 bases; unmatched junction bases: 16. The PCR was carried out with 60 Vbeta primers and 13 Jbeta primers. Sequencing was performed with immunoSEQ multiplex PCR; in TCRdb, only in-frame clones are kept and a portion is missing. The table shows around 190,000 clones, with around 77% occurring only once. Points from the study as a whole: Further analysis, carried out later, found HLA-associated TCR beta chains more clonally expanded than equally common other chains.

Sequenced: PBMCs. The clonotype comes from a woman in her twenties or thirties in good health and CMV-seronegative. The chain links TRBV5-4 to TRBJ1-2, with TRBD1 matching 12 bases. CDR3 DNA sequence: TGTGCCAGCAGCTCCGGTAATCTGGGACAGGGGGCGGTTGTTGGCTACACCTTC. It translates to CASSSGNLGQGAVVGYTF.